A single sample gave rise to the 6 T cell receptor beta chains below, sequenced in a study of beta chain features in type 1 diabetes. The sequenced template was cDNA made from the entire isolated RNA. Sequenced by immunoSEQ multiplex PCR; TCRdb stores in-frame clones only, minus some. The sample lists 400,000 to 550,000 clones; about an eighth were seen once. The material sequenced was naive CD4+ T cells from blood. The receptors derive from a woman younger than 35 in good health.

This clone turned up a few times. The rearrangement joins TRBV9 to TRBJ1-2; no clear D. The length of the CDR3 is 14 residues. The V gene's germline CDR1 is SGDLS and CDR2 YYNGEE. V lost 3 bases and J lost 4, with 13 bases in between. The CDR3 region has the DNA TGTGCCAGCAGCGCCCGGACCGGAGCCTATGGCTACACCTTC. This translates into CASSARTGAYGYTF.

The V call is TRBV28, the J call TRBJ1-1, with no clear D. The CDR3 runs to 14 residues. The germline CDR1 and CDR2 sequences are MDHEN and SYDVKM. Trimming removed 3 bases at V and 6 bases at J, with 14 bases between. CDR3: CASSFAGRPAEAFF. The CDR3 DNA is TGTGCCAGCAGTTTCGCTGGGAGGCCCGCTGAAGCTTTCTTT.

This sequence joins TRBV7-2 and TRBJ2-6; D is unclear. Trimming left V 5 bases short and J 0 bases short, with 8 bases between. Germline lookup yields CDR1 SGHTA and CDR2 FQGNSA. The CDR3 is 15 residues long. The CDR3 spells CASSPPFSGANVLTF. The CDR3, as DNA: TGTGCCAGCAGCCCCCCATTCTCTGGGGCCAACGTCCTGACTTTC.

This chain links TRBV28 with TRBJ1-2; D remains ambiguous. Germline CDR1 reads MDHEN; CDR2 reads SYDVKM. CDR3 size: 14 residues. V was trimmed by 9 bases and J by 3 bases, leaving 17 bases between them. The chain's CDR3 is CASLPGGAYYGYTF. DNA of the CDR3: TGTGCCAGTCTGCCAGGAGGCGCCTACTATGGCTACACCTTC.

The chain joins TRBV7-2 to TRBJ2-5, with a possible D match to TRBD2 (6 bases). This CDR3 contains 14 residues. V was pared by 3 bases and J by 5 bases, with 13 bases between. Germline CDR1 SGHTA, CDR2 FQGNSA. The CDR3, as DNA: TGTGCCAGCAGCTTGTCTAGCGTTAAGGAGACCCAGTACTTC. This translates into CASSLSSVKETQYF.

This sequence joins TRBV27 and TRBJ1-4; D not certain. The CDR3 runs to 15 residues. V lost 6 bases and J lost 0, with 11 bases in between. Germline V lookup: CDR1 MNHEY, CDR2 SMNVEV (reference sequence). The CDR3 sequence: CASSPPGTTNEKLFF. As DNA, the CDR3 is TGTGCCAGCAGCCCACCGGGTACAACTAATGAAAAACTGTTTTTT.